Sequencing of this T cell receptor beta chain was carried out in a study of blood T cells in healthy people across ages. Study-level points and caveats: A strong correlation was found between TCR beta diversity and the percentage of naive T cells. Age showed a roughly linear inverse relationship with TCR beta diversity per million T cells. Long-lived donors exceeded aged donors in naive CD4+ cells and diversity.

A sample-barcoded 5' primer and a J-beta primer mix were used in a second PCR of about 7 to 12 cycles. TCRdb reanalysed the 5' RACE reads using MiXCR and keeps one entry per CDR3 protein. Of 780,000 or so distinct CDR3 sequences in the sample, roughly three fifths were seen once. Trimming shortened V by 6 bases and J by 4 bases, and 18 bases separated the two germline ends. This CDR3 spans 14 amino acids. The V gene's germline CDR1 is DFQATT and CDR2 SNEGSKA (reference sequence). Points on this clonotype: The antigen remains unidentified.

The sequenced material came from blood. V and J are TRBV20-1 and TRBJ1-2; the D gene is possibly TRBD1 (5 bases). The receptor was isolated from a man aged 35 to 55 in good health. The CDR3 DNA reads as TGCAGTGCCATGAAACTCACAGGAGGCTATGGCTACACCTTC. Its translation is CSAMKLTGGYGYTF.